The 27 T cell receptor beta chains below were found in one sample sequenced in a study of naive and memory T cell subsets. Two oligonucleotides, mixed equimolar, formed the beta constant-region primer covering TRBC1 and TRBC2. MiXCR, run by TCRdb on the UMI-ligation and nested PCR reads, gives a single entry per CDR3 protein. The sample includes about 85,000 distinct CDR3 sequences, around 14% of them seen just once. Sequencing used central memory CD4+ T cells from blood. Every receptor here comes from a human donor in good health.

This clonotype was counted a few times. V usage is TRBV2 and J usage is TRBJ1-1; unclear D gene. The CDR3 covers 15 residues. V lost 4 bases to trimming and J lost 1 base, with 13 bases between them. CDR1 and CDR2 from the germline V gene are SNHLY and FYNNEI. CDR3 in DNA: TGTGCCAGCAGTGTTAGTTCGGCCCGGAACACTGAAGCTTTCTTT. Amino acids: CASSVSSARNTEAFF.

This clonotype was recorded a few times. The rearrangement links TRBV10-3 to TRBJ1-4; D gene unclear. Trimming cost V 2 bases and J 2 bases, with 12 bases left between them. CDR3 length: 16 residues. Germline V gene lookup returns CDR1 ENHRY and CDR2 SYGVKD. CDR3 protein: CAISERETGTNEKLFF. The DNA for the CDR3 is TGTGCCATCAGTGAGAGGGAGACGGGGACTAATGAAAAACTGTTTTTT.

There are a few counts of this clonotype. The gene calls are TRBV28 and TRBJ2-5, with 9 nucleotides matching TRBD2. Unmatched junction bases numbered 7, after V lost 6 bases and J lost 5 bases. The CDR3 is made up of 14 amino acids. Germline loops: CDR1 MDHEN, CDR2 SYDVKM. CDR3 residues: CASSPSGTPETQYF. The CDR3 bases are TGTGCCAGCAGCCCTAGCGGGACCCCGGAGACCCAGTACTTC.

This clonotype was observed a few times. This chain uses TRBV6-1 with TRBJ2-3; 10 bases are shared with TRBD2. Losses at the gene ends were 2 bases for V and 0 bases for J; bases not matched to a gene: 5. CDR1 and CDR2 from the germline V gene are MNHNS and SASEGT. The CDR3 runs to 17 residues. The CDR3 DNA sequence: TGTGCCAGCAGTGAACACGGACTAGCGGAAAGCACAGATACGCAGTATTTT. The encoded protein is CASSEHGLAESTDTQYF.

This clonotype was counted ten times or more. The chain employs TRBV2 and TRBJ2-3, with 7 bases matching TRBD2. The trim removed 6 bases at V and 2 bases at J, leaving 5 bases unmatched. Germline V CDR1 and CDR2: SNHLY, FYNNEI. The CDR3 is 14 residues long. The CDR3 DNA reads as TGTGCCAGCAGAACCGGGACTATCACAGATACGCAGTATTTT. Protein product: CASRTGTITDTQYF.

This clonotype was seen ten or more times. The chain combines TRBV21-1 with TRBJ2-5. TRBV21-1 is deemed a pseudogene. This CDR3 spans 16 amino acids. The CDR3 DNA follows: TGTGCCAGCAGCAAGCAACTCTTCCATGACCAAGAGACCCAGTACTTC. This translates into CASSKQLFHDQETQYF.

There are a few counts of this clonotype. The chain uses TRBV4-2 and TRBJ1-5; D may be TRBD1 (5 bases). In germline, CDR1 is LGHNA, CDR2 YNFKEQ. This CDR3 is 18 amino acids long. V lost 1 base to trimming and J lost 6 bases, with 22 bases between them. CDR3 residues: CASSQAGVQAIRSQPQHF. Here the CDR3 DNA reads TGTGCCAGCAGCCAAGCGGGGGTACAGGCGATTAGGAGTCAGCCCCAGCATTTT.

The chain combines TRBV12-3 or TRBV12-4 with TRBJ2-1, with 9 bases aligning to TRBD2. The V gene end was trimmed by 3 bases and the J gene end by 6 bases; junction bases not matched to a gene: 3. The CDR3 covers 14 residues. The CDR3 DNA is TGTGCCAGCAGTTTGGCGGGAGGGCTCAATGAGCAGTTCTTC. Translation gives CASSLAGGLNEQFF.

This clonotype was counted many times. The gene calls are TRBV6-1 and TRBJ2-3; 8 bases match TRBD1. V was pared by 6 bases and J by 2 bases, with 4 bases of the junction left unmatched. The germline gives CDR1 MNHNS, CDR2 SASEGT. The CDR3 contains 14 residues. The CDR3 sequence: CASSLDRATDTQYF. In DNA, the CDR3 is TGTGCCAGCAGCCTGGACAGGGCCACAGATACGCAGTATTTT.

This clonotype was found a few times. The chain combines TRBV29-1 with TRBJ1-2, with D perhaps TRBD1 (6 bases). The V end was cut by 6 bases, the J end by 4 bases, with 15 bases between. The CDR3 is 13 residues long. Germline values: CDR1 SQVTM, CDR2 ANQGSEA. Here the CDR3 DNA reads TGCAGCGTCGGGGTGCTAGGGGGCTATGGCTACACCTTC. Encoded protein: CSVGVLGGYGYTF.

This clonotype was counted a few times. The chain has TRBV7-2 and TRBJ2-1, with D maybe TRBD1 (6 bases). The CDR3 runs 15 residues. The germline V and J ends were trimmed by 0 bases and 5 bases, with 11 bases remaining between them. The germline gives CDR1 SGHTA, CDR2 FQGNSA. The CDR3 region is CASSLAPQGNNEQFF. CDR3 sequence (DNA): TGTGCCAGCAGCTTAGCCCCTCAGGGGAACAATGAGCAGTTCTTC. Complete variable domain (other parts from reference TRBV7-2 and TRBJ2-1): GAGVSQSPSNKVTEKGKDVELRCDPISGHTALYWYRQSLGQGLEFLIYFQGNSAPDKSGLPSDRFSAERTGGSVSTLTIQRTQQEDSAVYLCASSLAPQGNNEQFFGPGTRLTVL.

This clonotype was found a few times. The V and J genes are TRBV10-3 and TRBJ2-5, with TRBD1 matching over 9 bases. This CDR3 contains 14 residues. The ends lost 10 bases at V and 5 bases at J; junction bases unmatched: 11. Germline values: CDR1 ENHRY, CDR2 SYGVKD. This CDR3 is CATRDRDQLETQYF. The DNA for the CDR3 is TGTGCCACCCGGGACAGGGACCAACTCGAGACCCAGTACTTC.

The table lists this clonotype with a few counts. The CDR3 loop reads CASSQGDQPQHF. CDR3 nucleotides: TGTGCCAGCAGTCAGGGAGATCAGCCCCAGCATTTT. This chain connects TRBV2 to TRBJ1-5, with D perhaps TRBD1 (5 bases). This CDR3 is 12 amino acids long. Between the trimmed V and J ends, which lost 5 bases and 5 bases, there was a span of 7 bases. Germline V gives CDR1 SNHLY, CDR2 FYNNEI.

Ten or more counts support this clonotype. The chain recombines TRBV4-3 with TRBJ2-7, with D possibly being TRBD1 or TRBD2 (5 bases each). The germline V gene has CDR1 LGHNA and CDR2 YSLEER. Trimming took off 0 bases at V and 3 bases at J, with 9 bases between the two ends. The CDR3 is made up of 14 amino acids. DNA for the CDR3: TGCGCCAGCAGCCAAGAACGAGGGGACTACGAGCAGTACTTC. This sequence encodes CASSQERGDYEQYF.

This clonotype was seen ten or more times. The J gene is TRBJ2-5, the V gene TRBV29-1; D could derive from TRBD1 or TRBD2 (6 bases each). Per germline, CDR1 SQVTM and CDR2 ANQGSEA. V gave up 6 bases and J gave up 4 bases, with 18 bases separating them. There are 14 residues in the CDR3. In nucleotides, the CDR3 is TGCAGCGTCCCTCGAACAGGGCGGGGAGAGACCCAGTACTTC. Encoded protein: CSVPRTGRGETQYF.

This clonotype has only a few counts. The chain employs TRBV7-2 and TRBJ2-3; D call uncertain. There are 13 residues in the CDR3. V was trimmed by 0 bases and J by 2 bases, leaving 3 bases between them. The V gene's germline CDR1 is SGHTA and CDR2 FQGNSA. The CDR3 DNA is TGTGCCAGCAGCTTAGCGATCACAGATACGCAGTATTTT. Its translation is CASSLAITDTQYF.

Sample share makes this clonotype medium-sized. V usage is TRBV7-2 and J usage is TRBJ1-2; TRBD1 agrees at 9 bases. Germline V gene lookup returns CDR1 SGHTA and CDR2 FQGNSA. Trimming at V came to 0 bases and at J to 5 bases, leaving 4 bases not matched to a gene. The CDR3 covers 15 residues. CDR3 in amino acids: CASSLAGTGLYGYTF. CDR3 in DNA: TGTGCCAGCAGCTTAGCGGGGACAGGGCTTTATGGCTACACCTTC.

This clonotype was seen at least ten times. The chain couples TRBV3-1 to TRBJ2-5, with 10 bases matching TRBD2. J lost 5 bases, V lost 0 bases, and 12 bases had no gene match. This CDR3 contains 18 residues. In germline, CDR1 is LGHDT, CDR2 YNNKEL (reference sequence). The CDR3 sequence is CASSQDQRTSGGGETQYF. The CDR3 nucleotides read TGTGCCAGCAGCCAAGATCAAAGGACTAGCGGCGGCGGGGAGACCCAGTACTTC.

This clonotype was counted at least ten times. The chain is built from TRBV6-6 and TRBJ2-5, with 12 nucleotides matching TRBD2. The V gene's germline CDR1 is MNHNY and CDR2 SVGAGI (reference sequence). The V segment lost 0 bases and the J segment 4 bases; nucleotides outside the gene matches: 9. The CDR3 has 18 amino acids. CDR3 amino acids: CASSYSYSSGRAAETQYF. The CDR3 DNA reads TGTGCCAGCAGTTACTCCTATTCTAGCGGGAGGGCCGCAGAGACCCAGTACTTC.

The rearrangement uses TRBV2 and TRBJ2-7; 7 nucleotides match TRBD1. This CDR3 comprises 13 residues. The ends lost 7 bases at V and 2 bases at J; junction bases unmatched: 5. Germline values: CDR1 SNHLY, CDR2 FYNNEI. CDR3 amino acids: CASIWDRTYEQYF. Written as DNA, the CDR3 is TGTGCCAGCATCTGGGACAGAACCTACGAGCAGTACTTC.

Many counts were recorded for this clonotype. The chain's CDR3 is CASSKPPAGGNTGELFF. The CDR3 DNA reads TGTGCCAGCAGCAAACCTCCAGCGGGAGGTAACACCGGGGAGCTGTTTTTT. This chain connects TRBV21-1 to TRBJ2-2; the table's D call of TRBD2 was not tested on the DNA. TRBV21-1 is termed a pseudogene. This CDR3 has 17 residues.

V is TRBV4-1 and J is TRBJ1-4, with 9 bases aligning to TRBD1. The germline CDR1 and CDR2 sequences are MGHRA and YSYEKL. The J segment lost 10 bases and the V segment lost 1 base, leaving 16 bases of the junction unmatched. The CDR3 is made up of 18 amino acids. For the CDR3, the DNA is TGCGCCAGCAGCCAAGGGCCGAAGTCGGACAGGGGTATCGGAAAACTGTTTTTT. Translating gives CASSQGPKSDRGIGKLFF.

This sequence joins TRBV10-3 and TRBJ1-4; the D gene is possibly TRBD1 (6 bases). Germline V lookup: CDR1 ENHRY, CDR2 SYGVKD. The V end was cut by 2 bases, the J end by 6 bases, with 13 bases between. There are 15 residues in the CDR3. CDR3 region: CAISERGGADEKLFF. The CDR3 DNA sequence: TGTGCCATCAGTGAGAGGGGGGGCGCGGATGAAAAACTGTTTTTT.

About this clonotype: A read error may be the cause here, since a much bigger clone is one base away. CDR3 nucleotide sequence: TGTGCCTATTTAGAGGGAGGCACAGATACGCAGTATTTT. Protein product: CAYLEGGTDTQYF. V gene TRBV5-4 combines with J gene TRBJ2-3; D might be TRBD2 (5 bases). Deletions cut 10 bases from V and 1 base from J, with 13 bases between. Looked up from germline, CDR1 is SGHNT and CDR2 is YYREEE (reference sequence). The CDR3 totals 13 residues.

The chain joins TRBV6-6 to TRBJ1-3; D uncertain. Germline lookup yields CDR1 MNHNY and CDR2 SVGAGI (reference sequence). Trimming removed 0 bases at V and 0 bases at J, with 12 bases between. The CDR3 has 17 residues. The CDR3 protein is CASSYSQPRLSGNTIYF. The CDR3 DNA is TGTGCCAGCAGTTACTCACAGCCCCGACTCTCTGGAAACACCATATATTTT.

This clonotype came up many times. The rearrangement uses TRBV2 and TRBJ2-3; 11 nucleotides align to TRBD2. There are 18 residues in the CDR3. CDR1 SNHLY and CDR2 FYNNEI come from the germline V gene. V gave up 6 bases and J gave up 3 bases; unmatched junction bases: 14. CDR3 residues: CASSERASGRRITDTQYF. In DNA, the CDR3 is TGTGCCAGCAGCGAAAGGGCTAGCGGGAGGAGGATTACAGATACGCAGTATTTT.

This clonotype was found many times. This chain links TRBV7-2 with TRBJ2-5, with D possibly TRBD1 on 5 matching bases. Germline lookup yields CDR1 SGHTA and CDR2 FQGNSA. Trimming shortened V by 1 base and J by 5 bases, and 11 bases separated the two germline ends. There are 14 residues in the CDR3. The CDR3 reads CASSLEGRPETQYF. CDR3 nucleotide sequence: TGTGCCAGCAGCTTAGAGGGGCGACCTGAGACCCAGTACTTC.